The present T cell receptor beta chain was sequenced within a study of T-cell reconstitution after alpha-beta-depleted transplantation in children. V shed 3 bases and J shed 4 bases, with 12 bases lying between them. Germline V gives CDR1 MDHEN, CDR2 SYDVKM. This CDR3 is built from 14 residues. It was with unique molecular identifiers that the TCRbeta library was prepared. One entry per CDR3 protein results from TCRdb running MiXCR on the PCR reads. The table shows 600,000 to 700,000 distinct CDR3 sequences, with around 13% occurring only once. This sequence originates from a girl aged 2 to 10 with congenital amegakaryocytic thrombocytopenia, due to receive a stem cell transplant. The source material was PBMCs, sampled before TCRalphabeta/CD19-depleted stem cell transplant. The rearrangement joins TRBV28 to TRBJ2-5; D may be TRBD1 (5 bases). The CDR3 region has the DNA TGTGCCAGCAGTTTCCGCAGGGCCGGAGAGACCCAGTACTTC. It specifies CASSFRRAGETQYF.